This TCR beta chain was retrieved from a study of cytomegalovirus exposure and HLA in healthy donors. As for the study in general: The 90 to 150 validation repertoires used the same platform as the 666 first-cohort repertoires, a later analysis reported.

This clone has a single count. There are 14 residues in the CDR3. Germline V CDR1 and CDR2: SEHNR, FQNEAQ (reference sequence). Trimming cost V 5 bases and J 2 bases, with 12 bases left between them. Generated by immunoSEQ multiplex PCR, the TCRdb table keeps only in-frame clones and is missing some. Among some 130,000 clones listed, about 91% were seen once. The TCR was taken from a woman in her late teens or twenties in good health and CMV-seronegative. What was sequenced was PBMCs. This rearrangement joins TRBV7-9 to TRBJ1-1; no clear D. In nucleotides, the CDR3 is TGTGCCAGCAGCCCCTTAGATTTAAACACTGAAGCTTTCTTT. This translates into CASSPLDLNTEAFF.